Shown below are 20 T cell receptor beta chains from a single sample sequenced in a study of cytomegalovirus exposure and HLA in healthy donors. Sequencing was performed with immunoSEQ multiplex PCR; in TCRdb, only in-frame clones are kept and a portion is missing. The sample has about 130,000 clones, 89% seen once; the top ten hold about 10%. What was sequenced was PBMCs. The receptors derive from a woman younger than 35 in good health and CMV-seropositive.

The J gene is TRBJ1-4, the V gene TRBV19; D ambiguous. The CDR3 runs 11 residues. Germline V gene data show CDR1 as LNHDA and CDR2 as SQIVND (reference sequence). V dropped 7 bases and J dropped 8 bases, with 8 bases sitting between them. The CDR3, as DNA: TGTGCCAGTATCCAACAGGAAAAACTGTTTTTT. Translation: CASIQQEKLFF. The whole variable domain, filled in from reference TRBV19 and TRBJ1-4, reads DGGITQSPKYLFRKEGQNVTLSCEQNLNHDAMYWYRQDPGQGLRLIYYSQIVNDFQKGDIAEGYSVSREKKESFPLTVTSAQKNPTAFYLCASIQQEKLFFGSGTQLSVL.

This clone was observed a single time. V usage is TRBV29-1 and J usage is TRBJ1-2; a possible D gene is TRBD1 (6 bases). Germline values: CDR1 SQVTM, CDR2 ANQGSEA. CDR3 length: 12 residues. V was cut by 4 bases and J by 2 bases, with 8 bases left in between. In nucleotides, the CDR3 is TGCAGCGTTGTCCAGGGGAACTATGGCTACACCTTC. Its protein product is CSVVQGNYGYTF.

The chain couples TRBV2 to TRBJ1-5; D is uncertain. This CDR3 spans 15 amino acids. Per the germline V gene, CDR1 is SNHLY and CDR2 is FYNNEI. V was cut by 1 base and J by 0 bases, with 7 bases left in between. The CDR3 DNA reads as TGTGCCAGCAGTGAAGTCCAGTATAGCAATCAGCCCCAGCATTTT. The encoded protein is CASSEVQYSNQPQHF.

Notes on this clone: This same CDR3 is encoded by further DNA sequences in the sample. This rearrangement joins TRBV7-9 to TRBJ2-3; the D gene is possibly TRBD2 (5 bases). V was trimmed by 4 bases and J by 0 bases, leaving 11 bases between them. This CDR3 comprises 15 residues. Germline V gene lookup returns CDR1 SEHNR and CDR2 FQNEAQ (reference sequence). CDR3 sequence: CASSSSRTSTDTQYF. The CDR3 region has the DNA TGTGCCAGCAGCTCAAGTAGGACTAGCACAGATACGCAGTATTTT.

The V call is TRBV9, the J call TRBJ2-1, with 10 bases fitting TRBD2. Germline values: CDR1 SGDLS, CDR2 YYNGEE. The CDR3 is made up of 15 amino acids. The trim removed 0 bases at V and 6 bases at J, leaving 3 bases unmatched. The CDR3 coding sequence is TGTGCCAGCAGCGTAGGGCTAGCGGGGGTCAATGAGCAGTTCTTC. This encodes CASSVGLAGVNEQFF.

The chain joins TRBV6-5 to TRBJ1-2; 9 nucleotides line up with TRBD1. Germline V gene lookup returns CDR1 MNHEY and CDR2 SVGAGI. This CDR3 spans 14 amino acids. The J segment lost 2 bases and the V segment lost 5 bases, leaving 3 bases of the junction unmatched. The CDR3 reads CASSEQGANYGYTF. CDR3 sequence (DNA): TGTGCCAGCAGTGAACAGGGGGCCAACTATGGCTACACCTTC.

The V and J genes are TRBV30 and TRBJ2-1; TRBD2 agrees at 11 bases. Germline CDR1 and CDR2: GTSNPN and SVGIG (reference sequence). This CDR3 contains 14 residues. With V trimmed by 4 bases and J by 5 bases, 4 bases remained unmatched. CDR3 region: CAWNVAGGNNEQFF. The CDR3 region has the DNA TGTGCCTGGAATGTAGCGGGGGGGAACAATGAGCAGTTCTTC.

The V call is TRBV18, the J call TRBJ1-4; D is unresolved. V dropped 3 bases and J dropped 5 bases, with 19 bases sitting between them. This CDR3 has 17 amino acids. CDR1 is KGHSH, CDR2 LQKENI, per germline. CDR3 protein: CASSPPAGVLGNEKLFF. DNA of the CDR3: TGTGCCAGCTCACCCCCCGCGGGCGTCCTGGGGAATGAAAAACTGTTTTTT. Using reference TRBV18 and TRBJ1-4 for the parts outside the CDR3, the full variable domain is NAGVMQNPRHLVRRRGQEARLRCSPMKGHSHVYWYRQLPEEGLKFMVYLQKENIIDESGMPKERFSAEFPKEGPSILRIQQVVRGDSAAYFCASSPPAGVLGNEKLFFGSGTQLSVL.

The rearrangement uses TRBV19 and TRBJ1-2; 9 bases fit TRBD1. This CDR3 is built from 19 residues. V lost 0 bases, J lost 0 bases, and 11 bases stayed unmatched. Germline assignment: CDR1 LNHDA and CDR2 SQIVND (reference sequence). CDR3 residues: CASSIEPPGQGQANYGYTF. The CDR3 DNA follows: TGTGCCAGTAGTATAGAGCCTCCGGGACAGGGCCAAGCTAACTATGGCTACACCTTC.

This clone was seen just once. This sample includes further DNA sequences coding for the same CDR3. The gene calls are TRBV7-3 and TRBJ2-7, with 9 bases fitting TRBD1. Looked up from germline, CDR1 is SGHTA and CDR2 is FQGTGA. The CDR3 extends over 13 amino acids. V shed 5 bases, J shed 4 bases, and the junction held 3 bases outside the gene matches. The CDR3 nucleotides are TGTGCCAGCAGCCCGGGACAGGGTTACGAGCAGTACTTC. Amino acids: CASSPGQGYEQYF.

The V gene is TRBV4-1, the J gene TRBJ1-2, with D possibly TRBD1 on 6 matching bases. The CDR3 consists of 11 residues. Looked up from germline, CDR1 is MGHRA and CDR2 is YSYEKL. V lost 6 bases, J lost 8 bases, and 10 bases lay in between. The CDR3 DNA is TGCGCCAGCAGGGGGGCGGGCGGCTACACCTTC. It translates to CASRGAGGYTF.

The gene calls are TRBV6-5 and TRBJ1-2; D not resolved. Germline V gives CDR1 MNHEY, CDR2 SVGAGI. This CDR3 comprises 11 residues. Between the trimmed V and J ends, which lost 10 bases and 6 bases, there was a span of 12 bases. The CDR3 loop is CATLEDHGYTF. The CDR3 DNA is TGTGCCACCCTAGAAGATCATGGCTACACCTTC.

The chain employs TRBV4-2 and TRBJ1-3; D possibly corresponds to TRBD1 (6 bases). V was pared by 0 bases and J by 1 base, with 10 bases between. The germline gives CDR1 LGHNA, CDR2 YNFKEQ. The CDR3 has 16 amino acids. DNA for the CDR3: TGTGCCAGCAGCCAAGATACAGGGTATTCTGGAAACACCATATATTTT. Translating gives CASSQDTGYSGNTIYF.

The J gene is TRBJ2-5, the V gene TRBV2; weak D call: TRBD1 (6 bases). The CDR3 is 15 amino acids. Between the trimmed V and J ends, which lost 4 bases and 0 bases, there was a span of 12 bases. The germline V gene has CDR1 SNHLY and CDR2 FYNNEI. The CDR3 loop reads CASSVAGANQETQYF. CDR3 sequence (DNA): TGTGCCAGCAGTGTGGCAGGGGCGAACCAAGAGACCCAGTACTTC.

This chain links TRBV28 with TRBJ2-6, with 9 positions matching TRBD1. CDR1 is MDHEN and CDR2 is SYDVKM in the germline V gene. This CDR3 spans 17 amino acids. V gave up 4 bases and J gave up 4 bases; unmatched junction bases: 8. The DNA of the CDR3 is TGTGCCAGCAGTTACGGGGACAGGGTAAGAGGGGCCAACGTCCTGACTTTC. It is translated as CASSYGDRVRGANVLTF.

The chain combines TRBV15 with TRBJ2-5; 9 nucleotides match TRBD1. V was pared by 1 base and J by 1 base, with 1 base of the junction left unmatched. CDR3 length: 15 amino acids. The germline gives CDR1 LNHNV, CDR2 YYDKDF (reference sequence). CDR3 residues: CATSRGGQGQETQYF. The CDR3 coding sequence is TGTGCCACCAGCAGAGGGGGACAGGGCCAAGAGACCCAGTACTTC.

This clone was found once. The chain combines TRBV7-2 with TRBJ2-1, with D maybe TRBD2 (5 bases). The CDR3 is 15 residues long. Germline V lookup: CDR1 SGHTA, CDR2 FQGNSA. With 5 bases removed from V and 10 bases from J, the gap between germline ends came to 21 bases. The CDR3 DNA reads as TGTGCCAGCAGCGCCGTAGCTGGGAGTCAATACGAGCAGTTCTTC. Protein sequence: CASSAVAGSQYEQFF. Looking up the rest from reference TRBV7-2 and TRBJ2-1 gives the full variable domain: GAGVSQSPSNKVTEKGKDVELRCDPISGHTALYWYRQSLGQGLEFLIYFQGNSAPDKSGLPSDRFSAERTGGSVSTLTIQRTQQEDSAVYLCASSAVAGSQYEQFFGPGTRLTVL.

The V and J genes are TRBV12-5 and TRBJ2-5, with 11 bases aligning to TRBD1. The CDR3 sequence is 16 residues long. V was clipped by 5 bases and J by 4 bases; unmatched bases: 9. CDR1 and CDR2 (germline): LGHNT, FRNRAP. CDR3 nucleotides: TGTGCTAGTGGTCCGGGACAGGGGGAGGCAAGAGAGACCCAGTACTTC. Translated: CASGPGQGEARETQYF. Supplemented by reference TRBV12-5 and TRBJ2-5, the full variable domain reads DARVTQTPRHKVTEMGQEVTMRCQPILGHNTVFWYRQTMMQGLELLAYFRNRAPLDDSGMPKDRFSAEMPDATLATLKIQPSEPRDSAVYFCASGPGQGEARETQYFGPGTRLLVL.

This clone is judged medium-sized (0.01 to 0.1%). This chain connects TRBV2 to TRBJ2-7; D ambiguous. Deletions cut 6 bases from V and 0 bases from J, with 9 bases between. Germline assignment: CDR1 SNHLY and CDR2 FYNNEI. This CDR3 spans 13 amino acids. The CDR3 DNA sequence: TGTGCCAGCAGCCGCGACACCTCCTACGAGCAGTACTTC. Amino acids: CASSRDTSYEQYF. Using reference TRBV2 and TRBJ2-7 for the parts outside the CDR3, the full variable domain is EPEVTQTPSHQVTQMGQEVILRCVPISNHLYFYWYRQILGQKVEFLVSFYNNEISEKSEIFDDQFSVERPDGSNFTLKIRSTKLEDSAMYFCASSRDTSYEQYFGPGTRLTVT.

This clone was observed once. This chain joins TRBV28 and TRBJ2-1, with D tentatively TRBD2 (6 bases). CDR1 is MDHEN and CDR2 is SYDVKM in the germline V gene. V was cut by 6 bases and J by 0 bases, with 15 bases left in between. The CDR3 spans 16 residues. CDR3 in DNA: TGTGCCAGCAGCCTACTCCGGGACTTCTCCTACAATGAGCAGTTCTTC. Translating gives CASSLLRDFSYNEQFF.